A single T cell receptor (beta chain) is shown here with its context. The antigen is not known. This table comes from immunoSEQ multiplex PCR, and its TCRdb copy is limited to in-frame clones, with some not included. Here the sample spans some 16,000 clones, roughly 90% being singletons. Regarding time point: newly diagnosed, previously untreated cHL patient sample. From thawed PBMCs, CD4+ T cells were purified using magnetic negative selection. This entry is derived from a study of PD-1 blockade in classical Hodgkin lymphoma. Study observations and caveats: Relative to healthy donors, newly diagnosed patients reportedly had lower baseline TCR diversity, which was reported as lower still in relapsed/refractory patients.

The source is a human donor with classical Hodgkin lymphoma. Sequences were obtained from CD4+ T cells from blood.

CDR3 coding DNA: TGTGCCAGCAGCGTCGTTGGGGTGGGAGATACGCAGTATTTT. It codes for CASSVVGVGDTQYF. The chain is built from TRBV11-2 and TRBJ2-3; no firm D call. Trimming shortened V by 5 bases and J by 5 bases, and 14 bases separated the two germline ends. Per germline, CDR1 SGHAT and CDR2 FQNNGV. The CDR3 extends over 14 amino acids.